One T cell receptor beta chain is described in this entry. Its antigen is not identified. This specimen comes from a study of shared clonotypes between healthy human individuals. Trimming cost V 2 bases and J 7 bases, with 15 bases left between them. CDR1 is MNHNS, CDR2 SASEGT, per germline. This CDR3 is built from 14 residues. Assay: immunoSEQ multiplex PCR; the TCRdb copy retains only in-frame clones and omits some. The sample has about 1 million clones, 65% to 80% seen once. Whole-study results and caveats: In the sorted subsets, rarefaction showed sequencing was incomplete despite large depth. Naive subsets tended to show greater estimated richness than memory subsets. Clonotype sharing among donors likely depends on sequencing depth.

Material for sequencing was memory CD4+ T cells sorted from blood. Documented subset: CD45RA-negative fraction. The gene calls are TRBV6-1 and TRBJ2-7; tentative D call: TRBD1 (6 bases). The receptor was derived from a young man in good health. CDR3 amino acids: CASSEWGPNEEQYF. CDR3 bases: TGTGCCAGCAGTGAATGGGGGCCAAACGAAGAGCAGTACTTC.